This T cell receptor (beta chain) was sequenced in a study of shared clonotypes between healthy human individuals. Several immunoSEQ plates received, in even portions, the genomic DNA of each subset. Assay used: immunoSEQ multiplex PCR; TCRdb lists only in-frame clones, some missing. The sample records 2,100,000 or so clones, approximately 94% being singletons. V was clipped by 11 bases and J by 14 bases, with 13 bases between them. The germline V gene has CDR1 MNHNS and CDR2 SASEGT. This CDR3 comprises 10 residues. Points from the study as a whole: With few donors, the genetic and exposure-history diversity represented was limited.

As concerns this clone: Its antigen is unidentified.

Sequencing was performed on naive CD4+ T cells sorted from blood. As to subset: CD45RA+ positively selected. The sequence was collected from a man between 18 and 29 years old in good health. The chain is built from TRBV6-1 and TRBJ1-6, with D hard to call. CDR3 sequence (DNA): TGTGCCTGCGGAGGTCCGGCCCTCCACTTT. It yields the protein CACGGPALHF.